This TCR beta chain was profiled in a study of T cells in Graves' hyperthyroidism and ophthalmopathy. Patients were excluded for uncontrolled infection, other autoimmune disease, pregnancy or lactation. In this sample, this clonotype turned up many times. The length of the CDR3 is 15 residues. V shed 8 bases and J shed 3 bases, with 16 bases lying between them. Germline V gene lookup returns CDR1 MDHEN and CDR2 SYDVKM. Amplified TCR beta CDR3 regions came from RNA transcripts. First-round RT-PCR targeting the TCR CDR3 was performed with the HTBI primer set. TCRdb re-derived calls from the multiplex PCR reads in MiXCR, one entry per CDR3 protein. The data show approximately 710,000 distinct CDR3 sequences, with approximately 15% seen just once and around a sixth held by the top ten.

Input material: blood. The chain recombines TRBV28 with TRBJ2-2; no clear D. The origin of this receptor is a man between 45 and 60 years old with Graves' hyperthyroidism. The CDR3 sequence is CASLSSSPYTGELFF. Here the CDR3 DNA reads TGTGCCAGCCTTTCGTCCTCTCCCTACACCGGGGAGCTGTTTTTT. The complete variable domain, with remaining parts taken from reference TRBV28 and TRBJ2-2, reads DVKVTQSSRYLVKRTGEKVFLECVQDMDHENMFWYRQDPGLGLRLIYFSYDVKMKEKGDIPEGYSVSREKKERFSLILESASTNQTSMYLCASLSSSPYTGELFFGEGSRLTVL.